The clone carrying this T cell receptor (beta chain) has just one count. Sequence at one end of the junction differs from germline and may be a read error. CDR3 length: 15 amino acids. Germline assignment: CDR1 WNHNN and CDR2 SYGVQD (reference sequence). The TCR beta profiling, which covered VDJ combination and CDR3 sequence, was carried out using genomic DNA as the template. Each CDR3 protein gets one entry after TCRdb re-called the reads with MiXCR. This table has roughly 160,000 distinct CDR3 sequences, 50% to 75% appearing once. The data were taken from a study of CD8+CD57+ T cells in acquired aplastic anemia. Study summary: DNA recovered from sorted CD4+ and CD8+ cells had a mean of approximately 3 ug.

V and J are TRBV10-1 and TRBJ2-1; 7 nucleotides line up with TRBD2. The sequenced sample consisted of sorted CD4+, CD8+, or CD8+CD57+ T cells (not recorded which) from PBMCs. The clonotype was recovered from a human donor in good health. CDR3 nucleotide sequence: TGTGCCAGCAGTTACCCTAGCGGTACCTACAATGAGCAGTTCTTC. Translation: CASSYPSGTYNEQFF.